This entry describes one T cell receptor beta chain. There are a few counts of this clonotype. Which antigen it targets is not known. Base-call qualities are not available, and no considerably larger clone is one nucleotide away. Library prep was done by 5' RACE. Sequencing relied on an Illumina HiSeq 2500. A second PCR of 7 to 11 cycles was performed with a sample-barcoded 5' primer and a J-beta primer mix. A unique molecular identifier was introduced onto each TCR beta cDNA molecule by a template-switch 5' adaptor carrying 12 random nucleotides. At least 2.5 million CDR3-containing paired-end reads were obtained from each sample. First-strand cDNA was synthesized from all RNA with the Mint cDNA synthesis kit, primed by a TRBC-specific oligonucleotide. All cDNA was treated with uracil-DNA glycosylase and then went through a first 18-cycle PCR with the universal primers M1SS and BC2_uni_R. As for how the authors treated the data: Normalization of each sample was performed by random selection of 1 million high-quality reads, each carrying a distinct molecular identifier. Reads sharing molecular identifiers were discarded rather than binned into consensus sequences. CDR3 identification, clonotype clustering and error correction used MiTCR with a Q25 quality threshold and the strictest error-elimination algorithm. A nonparametric unseen species model using Euler transformation provided a lower-bound estimate of total TCR beta diversity. The public reads were reprocessed in TCRdb via fastp at Q25 and MiXCR, keeping in-frame beta chains. Identical CDR3 protein sequences are pooled into one entry, listed with their most common genes and DNA. TCRdb assigned the V and J calls; the authors' analysis was not used. Within this sample are approximately 780,000 distinct CDR3 sequences, with 25% to 30% of them counted one time only. The ten largest clones take up around 3% of the sample.

At the junction V is shortened by 2 bases and J by 4 bases, with 17 bases in between. The CDR3 runs 16 amino acids, cysteine and phenylalanine included. Of all the DNA, just the CDR3 is kept, 48 bases in frame from base 1. From a lookup of the germline V gene, CDR1 and CDR2 are MNHEY and SVGAGI. The sample comes from a study of blood T cells in healthy people across ages (dated by TCRdb to the mid-2010s). Study-wide context: In model experiments, template switching captured roughly one uniquely barcoded TCR beta cDNA molecule for every two T cells. Using deep sequencing normalized with unique cDNA molecular identifiers, the study measured how TCR beta repertoire diversity changes with age. Two additional independent replicas of 1 million unique cDNA reads from the same blood draw were analyzed for two donors (one aged 18 to 30 and one aged 80 or older). Donors were grouped into four age groups: young (average approximately 15 years), middle-aged (about 38), aged (around 60) and long-lived (around 80).

General study outcomes and caveats: The percentage of naive T cells measured by flow cytometry correlated strongly with observed TCR beta diversity. Conclusive comparison of naive and antigen-experienced compartments was prevented by the profiling of bulk unsorted PBMCs. Because the CMV infection status of the donors was unknown, age-related changes in expanded clonotypes may potentially have been confounded. Estimates of total diversity based on one million sequenced T cells were regarded as lower bounds and as underestimates. Compared with the aged group, more naive CD4+ T cells, fewer expanded clones and increased TCR diversity were shown by the long-lived group, suggesting age selection. Observed TCR beta diversity per million T cells fell roughly linearly with age, and a significant reduction was already apparent by age about 38.

The donors were around 39 Caucasian individuals from Russia, aged 6 to 90 years, who were systemically healthy. Each donor gave about 9.7 milliliters of peripheral blood, drawn into EDTA-treated Vacutainer tubes. Ficoll-Paque density-gradient centrifugation was used to isolate PBMCs, with at least 6.5 million per sample. Trizol reagent was used to extract total RNA from PBMCs, with at least 5 micrograms per sample. Naive CD45RAhigh/CD27high T cell percentages were measured by flow cytometry on a PBMC aliquot from every donor. The sample was also reused in another study, on T cells of mothers and their children. That second publication adds: The donors were nine systemically healthy Caucasian individuals, made up of three mothers and their six children. cDNA synthesis used all of the extracted RNA, with roughly 1.5 ug of RNA in each 15 ul reaction. Sample barcodes and 2-4 random nucleotides were added via the M1S primer in the second PCR. Over 9.5 million TCR beta CDR3 reads were obtained for each mother, and some 3.1 million reads were obtained for each child. In both related and unrelated pairs, thymic selection shapes the output of TCR recombination in a similar way, with inherited differences having only a minor effect. Normalized repertoire overlap was always found to be slightly, but never significantly, higher in related mother-child pairs than in unrelated mother-child pairs. Persistent microchimeric T cell clones were not detected, at a sensitivity of 95 to 100 clones per million clonotypes. Deep NGS was used in the study to compare the TCR beta repertoires of mothers and children and to look for features that separate related mother-child pairs from unrelated individuals. The mean age was about 38 +/- 4 years for the mothers and approximately 11 +/- 4 years for the children. Libraries were sequenced on Illumina HiSeq 2000 with 100+100 nt paired-end reads after adapter ligation with NEBNext reagents. To prevent cross-contamination, the mother and child libraries were prepared one month apart and sequenced in separate runs. For each donor, between about 450,000 and 2,300,000 distinct TCR beta clonotypes were identified. Naive TCR beta clonotypes were estimated from low-frequency clonotypes matched to each donor's FACS-determined naive share, without sorting.

Sequencing was carried out using blood. The rearranged segments are TRBV6-5 and TRBJ1-2; the D region possibly corresponds to TRBD1 (5 bases align). The clonotype comes from a boy younger than 18 in good health. Read as DNA, the sequence is TGTGCCAGCAGTTACGGGGCCCCTCTTGAGGGCTATGGCTACACCTTC. Its translation reads: CASSYGAPLEGYGYTF.